This is a list of T cell receptor beta chains from one sample in a study of OX40 agonist ivuxolimab in advanced cancers. The table came from immunoSEQ multiplex PCR; TCRdb's copy has only in-frame clones and leaves some out. The table has around 16,000 clones, 80% to 90% seen once; the top ten hold less than 5%. Here the sequenced sample was CD4+ or CD8+ T cells sorted from blood, taken in a trial of the OX40 agonist ivuxolimab. The receptor set was obtained from an adult with an advanced solid tumor such as melanoma, head and neck, liver or kidney cancer. The CDR3 runs from the conserved cysteine through the conserved F or W. D genes are given only for firm matches. Size tells how often a clone was seen (once, few, many) or the class of an expanded clone, and some rows leave it out.

d_call j_call v_call clone_size cdr3_aa cdr3_nt
. TRBJ1-2 TRBV19 . CASNEFGQQRYTF TGTGCCAGTAACGAATTCGGACAGCAGCGCTACACCTTC
TRBD2 TRBJ2-1 TRBV19 . CASSSGTSGRNEQFF TGTGCCAGTAGTAGCGGGACTAGCGGGAGGAATGAGCAGTTCTTC
. TRBJ2-4 TRBV19 . CASSIASLLAKNIQYF TGTGCCAGTAGTATAGCCTCCTTATTAGCCAAAAACATTCAGTACTTC
. TRBJ2-3 TRBV7-2 few CASSSQTRRTDTQYF TGTGCCAGCAGCTCTCAGACTAGAAGGACAGATACGCAGTATTTT
TRBD2 TRBJ2-5 TRBV6-5 . CASSSLAGGQETQYF TGTGCCAGCAGTTCCCTTGCGGGGGGGCAAGAGACCCAGTACTTC
. TRBJ1-2 TRBV4-1 . CASSQPGKYGYTF TGCGCCAGCAGCCAACCCGGGAAGTATGGCTACACCTTC
. TRBJ1-1 TRBV7-9 . CASSLDLTEAFF TGTGCCAGCAGCTTAGATTTGACCGAAGCTTTCTTT
. TRBJ1-6 TRBV5-1 . CASSLSPLHF TGCGCCAGCAGCTTATCACCCCTCCACTTT
. TRBJ2-7 TRBV29-1 . CSACTGVFDEQYF TGCAGCGCCTGTACGGGGGTTTTCGACGAGCAGTACTTC
TRBD1 TRBJ2-4 TRBV6-6 . CASSRDRAKNIQYF TGTGCCAGCAGCCGGGACAGAGCCAAAAACATTCAGTACTTC
. TRBJ2-1 TRBV6-1 . CASSGLTSLGSNEQFF TGTGCCAGCAGTGGACTAACTAGTTTGGGCTCAAATGAGCAGTTCTTC
. TRBJ1-1 TRBV12-5 . CASGGDLMNTEAFF TGTGCTAGTGGTGGTGACTTGATGAACACTGAAGCTTTCTTT
TRBD1 TRBJ1-5 TRBV28 few CASSSGQVSNQPQHF TGTGCCAGCAGTTCAGGACAGGTTAGCAATCAGCCCCAGCATTTT
. TRBJ1-3 TRBV6-6 . CASRPHGSGNTIYF TGTGCCAGCCGTCCTCATGGCTCTGGAAACACCATATATTTT
TRBD2 TRBJ2-5 TRBV7-3 . CASSPGLAGMETQYF TGTGCCAGCAGCCCGGGACTAGCGGGAATGGAGACCCAGTACTTC
. TRBJ2-1 TRBV7-3 . CASSLSGSPYNERFF TGTGCCAGCAGCTTAAGTGGTTCTCCCTACAATGAGCGGTTCTTC
TRBD1 TRBJ2-2 TRBV7-3 . CASSLGQGRTGELFF TGTGCCAGCAGCTTAGGACAGGGGCGCACCGGGGAGCTGTTTTTT
TRBD2 TRBJ2-7 TRBV27 . CASSLRLANYEQYF TGTGCCAGCAGTTTACGACTAGCGAACTACGAGCAGTACTTC
. TRBJ2-6 TRBV11-2 . CASSSSGAGANVLTF TGTGCCAGCAGTTCTTCAGGGGCTGGGGCCAACGTCCTGACTTTC
. TRBJ2-3 TRBV4-3 . CASSRANTDTQYF TGCGCCAGCAGCCGAGCCAACACAGATACGCAGTATTTT
. TRBJ1-5 TRBV19 . CASSEAANSNQPQHF TGTGCCAGTAGTGAAGCAGCGAATAGCAATCAGCCCCAGCATTTT
. TRBJ2-7 TRBV7-9 few CASSLVGDEQYF TGTGCCAGCAGCTTAGTAGGGGACGAGCAGTACTTC
. TRBJ2-5 TRBV30 . CAWSVLAEETQYF TGTGCCTGGAGTGTCCTAGCTGAAGAGACCCAGTACTTC
. TRBJ2-5 TRBV6-5 . CASSSRYAQETQYF TGTGCCAGCAGTTCCCGTTACGCCCAAGAGACCCAGTACTTC
. TRBJ1-2 TRBV5-6 . CASSLNQANYGYTF TGTGCCAGCAGCTTGAACCAGGCTAACTATGGCTACACCTTC
TRBD2 TRBJ2-5 TRBV18 . CASSPPRTSGSKQETQYF TGTGCCAGCTCACCACCCAGGACTAGCGGGAGTAAGCAAGAGACCCAGTACTTC
TRBD1 TRBJ1-4 TRBV5-1 . CASSPTGEGTTNEKLFF TGCGCCAGCAGCCCGACAGGGGAGGGGACGACTAATGAAAAACTGTTTTTT
. TRBJ1-1 TRBV7-2 few CASSLEVGRPEAFF TGTGCCAGCAGCTTAGAGGTGGGCCGCCCTGAAGCTTTCTTT
. TRBJ1-1 TRBV29-1 . CSVEGSATEAFF TGCAGCGTTGAGGGGTCGGCCACTGAAGCTTTCTTT
TRBD1 TRBJ1-3 TRBV7-8 . CASSDRGYGNTIYF TGTGCCAGCAGCGACAGGGGTTACGGAAACACCATATATTTT
. TRBJ1-2 TRBV28 . CASSLGSYGYTF TGTGCCAGCAGTTTGGGATCCTATGGCTACACCTTC
TRBD1 TRBJ2-7 TRBV30 . CAWSTGGDSYEQYF TGTGCCTGGAGTACAGGGGGAGACTCCTACGAGCAGTACTTC
TRBD2 TRBJ2-5 TRBV19 . CASSSGLAIQETQYF TGTGCCAGTAGTTCCGGACTAGCGATACAAGAGACCCAGTACTTC
. TRBJ1-5 TRBV7-8 . CASSLAVNQPQHF TGTGCCAGCAGCTTAGCGGTCAATCAGCCCCAGCATTTT
. TRBJ2-7 TRBV28 . CASSLGDYEQYF TGTGCCAGCAGTTTAGGGGACTACGAGCAGTACTTC
. TRBJ2-3 TRBV19 . CASKRDTDTQYF TGTGCCAGTAAACGAGACACAGATACGCAGTATTTT
TRBD1 TRBJ2-5 TRBV5-1 . CASSFTQGAWETQYF TGCGCCAGCAGCTTCACACAGGGGGCGTGGGAGACCCAGTACTTC
TRBD2 TRBJ2-7 TRBV18 once CASSPPAGDFYEQYF TGTGCCAGCTCACCACCCGCGGGAGATTTTTACGAGCAGTACTTC
TRBD2 TRBJ2-5 TRBV19 . CASSIDAGGWETQYF TGTGCCAGTAGTATAGATGCGGGAGGGTGGGAGACCCAGTACTTC
. TRBJ2-3 TRBV19 . CASRTGLSAGVPDTQYF TGTGCCAGCCGGACAGGGCTTTCAGCGGGAGTCCCAGATACGCAGTATTTT
. TRBJ2-2 TRBV2 few CASSEARSTGELFF TGTGCCAGCAGTGAAGCGCGCAGCACCGGGGAGCTGTTTTTT
TRBD1 TRBJ2-1 TRBV7-9 . CASSLEGTGTGEQFF TGTGCCAGCAGCTTAGAAGGGACAGGGACAGGTGAGCAGTTCTTC
TRBD1 TRBJ1-5 TRBV18 . CASSSGGDQPQHF TGTGCCAGCTCTTCAGGGGGCGATCAGCCCCAGCATTTT
. TRBJ1-4 TRBV6-5 . CASSNQATNEKLFF TGTGCCAGCAGTAACCAGGCAACTAATGAAAAACTGTTTTTT
. TRBJ1-6 TRBV6-1 . CASMNRDNSPLHF TGTGCCAGCATGAACAGGGATAATTCACCCCTCCACTTT
. TRBJ2-7 TRBV7-9 once CASSPPADGEQYF TGTGCCAGCAGCCCCCCGGCCGACGGCGAGCAGTACTTC
TRBD1 TRBJ2-2 TRBV6-6 . CASSDRGNTGELFF TGTGCCAGCAGCGACAGGGGGAACACCGGGGAGCTGTTTTTT
. TRBJ1-5 TRBV15 once CATSRGVPGDQPQHF TGTGCCACCAGCAGAGGGGTCCCCGGGGATCAGCCCCAGCATTTT
. TRBJ1-2 TRBV5-1 . CASSRQEGGYGYTF TGCGCCAGCAGCCGACAGGAAGGGGGCTATGGCTACACCTTC
TRBD1 TRBJ2-4 TRBV10-3 . CAISEGQGGNIQYF TGTGCCATCAGTGAGGGACAGGGTGGCAACATTCAGTACTTC
TRBD2 TRBJ2-5 TRBV6-6 . CASSYLAGVGEQYF TGTGCCAGCAGTTACCTAGCGGGAGTAGGGGAGCAGTACTTC
. TRBJ2-7 TRBV7-2 . CASSSVASANYEQYF TGTGCCAGCAGCTCAGTCGCCTCGGCAAACTACGAGCAGTACTTC